This is a list of T cell receptor beta chains from one sample in a study of glioma-infiltrating T cells after dendritic cell vaccination. Method: immunoSEQ multiplex PCR; TCRdb's copy keeps in-frame clones and lacks some. The sample contains 90,000 to 100,000 clones, approximately 80% of which appear only once. Sequenced material: blood, taken before dendritic cell vaccination. Every receptor here comes from a human donor with glioblastoma. The conserved cysteine and the conserved F or W are not part of the CDR3 here.

v_call,j_call,cdr3_aa
TRBV7-8,TRBJ2-2,ASSLAGDTGELF
TRBV28,TRBJ2-7,ATLGSGQRQY
TRBV15,TRBJ1-4,ATSRTGHPATNEKLF
TRBV6-5,TRBJ1-1,ASSHRSTEAF
TRBV28,TRBJ1-2,ASMGHGQRWGGYT
TRBV2,TRBJ1-2,ASSPTGGGYGYT
TRBV19,TRBJ2-5,ASKAAGEETQY
TRBV7-7,TRBJ2-5,ASSQDWRLEETQY
TRBV2,TRBJ1-3,ASSDTSNTIY
TRBV5-1,TRBJ2-3,ASSLGGRGNTDTQY
TRBV28,TRBJ2-5,ASSLYGRGFSRETQY
TRBV18,TRBJ1-6,ASSLLGTANHSLH
TRBV13,TRBJ2-7,ASSPIGGDVYEQY
TRBV29-1,TRBJ1-5,SVLALPGQPQH
TRBV5-4,TRBJ2-7,ASSRGTASSYEQY
TRBV19,TRBJ1-5,ASSPYSNQPQH
TRBV10-1,TRBJ1-1,ASRDITPGNTEAF
TRBV7-9,TRBJ1-1,ASSPWSGLAEAF
TRBV7-2,TRBJ1-5,ASSLYSVYSNQPQH
TRBV19,TRBJ1-1,ASSISPTGWTEAF
TRBV15,TRBJ2-1,ATSRVGLKDGGAEF
TRBV5-1,TRBJ1-1,ASSWGQGYTEAF
TRBV27,TRBJ2-3,ASSFGDRYPTDTQY
TRBV10-3,TRBJ2-2,AISERDYTGELF
TRBV14,TRBJ1-4,ASSQDTVLEKLF
TRBV29-1,TRBJ2-5,SVGTSGRPPGETQY
TRBV7-8,TRBJ2-7,ASSSGRVLSYEQY
TRBV5-1,TRBJ2-2,ASSAGGMAGELF
TRBV7-8,TRBJ2-5,ASSPLRREETQY
TRBV7-8,TRBJ1-1,ASGGIANTEAF
TRBV5-1,TRBJ1-2,ASSLEGQGAYGYT
TRBV9,TRBJ2-6,ASSVGIESGTSGRFLSGANVLT
TRBV30,TRBJ1-5,AWSAGQQNYQPQH
TRBV5-5,TRBJ1-5,ASSLRQRAPNQPQH
TRBV10-1,TRBJ2-5,ASSSSGQETQY
TRBV7-8,TRBJ1-5,ASSFGRRGSYGQPQH
TRBV28,TRBJ2-4,ASRDGQGAAKNIQY
TRBV2,TRBJ1-1,ASSYGTGNTEAF
TRBV9,TRBJ2-5,ASSVAGVETQY
TRBV7-8,TRBJ1-2,ASSLVRDYGYT
TRBV1,TRBJ2-4,TSSQDPRGSKNIQY
TRBV10-1,TRBJ2-3,ASSGSVSGTDTQY
TRBV27,TRBJ2-7,ASGGGIYEQY
TRBV30,TRBJ2-7,AWSPGLLYEQY
TRBV15,TRBJ2-7,ATSREGQSYEQY
TRBV7-3,TRBJ2-6,ASSLSQGLGSGANVLT
TRBV10-2,TRBJ1-1,ASIGSLNTEAF
TRBV28,TRBJ2-1,ASSSLAGGPSYNEQF
TRBV10-3,TRBJ1-2,AISELAGANYGYT
TRBV4-2,TRBJ1-2,ASSQEGTGDWGYT
TRBV2,TRBJ2-3,ASSGTSKDTQY
TRBV9,TRBJ2-2,ASSVYSGGSNTGELF
TRBV9,TRBJ2-3,ASSVQATNTDTQY
TRBV25-1,TRBJ2-1,ASSDLRESSYNEQF
TRBV5-1,TRBJ2-7,ASSLELKAAEQY